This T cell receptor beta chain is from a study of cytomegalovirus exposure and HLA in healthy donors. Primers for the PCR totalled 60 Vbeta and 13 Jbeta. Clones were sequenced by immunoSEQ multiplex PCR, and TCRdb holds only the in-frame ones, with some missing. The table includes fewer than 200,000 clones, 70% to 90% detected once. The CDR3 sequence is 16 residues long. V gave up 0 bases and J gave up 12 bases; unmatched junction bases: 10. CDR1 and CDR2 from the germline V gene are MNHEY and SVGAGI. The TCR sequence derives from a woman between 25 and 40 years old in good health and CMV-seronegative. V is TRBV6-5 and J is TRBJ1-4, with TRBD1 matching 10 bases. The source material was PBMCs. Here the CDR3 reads CASSYSPGQGSRELFF. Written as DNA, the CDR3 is TGTGCCAGCAGTTACTCACCGGGACAGGGGTCTCGGGAACTGTTTTTT.